This TCR beta chain was recorded in a study of shared clonotypes between healthy human individuals. Libraries were prepared by immunoSEQ multiplex PCR; TCRdb keeps only in-frame clonotypes and omits some of them. In the table there are under 1 million clones, roughly 92% of which are singletons. Trimming took 2 bases from V and 1 from J; bases not matched to a gene: 6. CDR1 is SGHVS and CDR2 is FNYEAQ in the germline V gene. CDR3 size: 16 residues. This clone was seen more than once but under ten times. The naive CD8 subset, CD45RO-negative cells positively selected for CCR7, excluded terminally differentiated effector memory CD45RA+ cells.

The sequencing sample was made of naive CD8+ T cells sorted from blood. This clonotype was sampled from a man aged 25 to 40 in good health. The chain employs TRBV7-6 and TRBJ1-1; 8 bases are shared with TRBD1. The CDR3 loop is CASSLTGGLRNTEAFF. CDR3 in DNA: TGTGCCAGCAGCTTAACAGGGGGATTAAGGAACACTGAAGCTTTCTTT.